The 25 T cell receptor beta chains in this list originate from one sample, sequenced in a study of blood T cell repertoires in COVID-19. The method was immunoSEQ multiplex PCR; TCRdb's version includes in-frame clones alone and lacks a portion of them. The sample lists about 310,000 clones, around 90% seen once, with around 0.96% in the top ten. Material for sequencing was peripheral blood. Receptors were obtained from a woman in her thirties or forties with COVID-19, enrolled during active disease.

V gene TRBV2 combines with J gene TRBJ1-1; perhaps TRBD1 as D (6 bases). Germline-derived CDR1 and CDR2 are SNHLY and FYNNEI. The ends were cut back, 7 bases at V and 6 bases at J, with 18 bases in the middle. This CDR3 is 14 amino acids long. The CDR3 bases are TGTGCCAGCAAAGTAACCCAGGGGAGTGCTGAAGCTTTCTTT. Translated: CASKVTQGSAEAFF. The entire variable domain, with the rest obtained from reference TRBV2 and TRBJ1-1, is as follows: EPEVTQTPSHQVTQMGQEVILRCVPISNHLYFYWYRQILGQKVEFLVSFYNNEISEKSEIFDDQFSVERPDGSNFTLKIRSTKLEDSAMYFCASKVTQGSAEAFFGQGTRLTVV.

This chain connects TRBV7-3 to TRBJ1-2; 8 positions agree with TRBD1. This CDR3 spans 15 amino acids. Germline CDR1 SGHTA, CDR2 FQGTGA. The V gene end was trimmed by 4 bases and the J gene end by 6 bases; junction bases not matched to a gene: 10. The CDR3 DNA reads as TGTGCCAGCAGCTCAATACGGACAGGGAAAGATGGCTACACCTTC. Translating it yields CASSSIRTGKDGYTF.

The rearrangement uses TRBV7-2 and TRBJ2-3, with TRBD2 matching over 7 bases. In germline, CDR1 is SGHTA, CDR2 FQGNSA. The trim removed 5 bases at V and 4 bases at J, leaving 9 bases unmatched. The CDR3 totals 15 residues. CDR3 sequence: CASSATSAEADTQYF. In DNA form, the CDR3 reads TGTGCCAGCAGCGCTACTAGCGCCGAGGCAGATACGCAGTATTTT.

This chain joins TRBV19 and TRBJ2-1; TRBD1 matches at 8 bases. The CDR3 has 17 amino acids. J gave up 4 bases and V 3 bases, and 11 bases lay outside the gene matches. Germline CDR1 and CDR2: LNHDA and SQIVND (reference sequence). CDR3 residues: CASSISKQGAPYNEQFF. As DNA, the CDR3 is TGTGCCAGTAGTATTTCGAAGCAGGGGGCCCCATACAATGAGCAGTTCTTC.

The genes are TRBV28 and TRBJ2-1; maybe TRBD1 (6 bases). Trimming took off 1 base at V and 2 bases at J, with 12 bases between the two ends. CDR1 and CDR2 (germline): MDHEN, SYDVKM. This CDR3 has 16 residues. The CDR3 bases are TGTGCCAGCAGTTTATCCACAGGGATGGCCTACAATGAGCAGTTCTTC. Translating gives CASSLSTGMAYNEQFF.

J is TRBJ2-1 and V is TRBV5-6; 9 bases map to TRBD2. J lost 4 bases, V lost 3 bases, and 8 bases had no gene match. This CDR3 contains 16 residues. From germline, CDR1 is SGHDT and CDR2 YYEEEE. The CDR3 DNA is TGTGCCAGCAGCTCAGCGGGACTAGCTATTTACAATGAGCAGTTCTTC. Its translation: CASSSAGLAIYNEQFF. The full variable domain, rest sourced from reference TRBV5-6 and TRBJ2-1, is DAGVTQSPTHLIKTRGQQVTLRCSPKSGHDTVSWYQQALGQGPQFIFQYYEEEERQRGNFPDRFSGHQFPNYSSELNVNALLLGDSALYLCASSSAGLAIYNEQFFGPGTRLTVL.

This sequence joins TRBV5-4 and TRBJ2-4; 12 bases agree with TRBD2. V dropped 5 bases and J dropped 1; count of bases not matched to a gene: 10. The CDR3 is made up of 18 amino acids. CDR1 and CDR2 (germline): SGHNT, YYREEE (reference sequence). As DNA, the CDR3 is TGTGCCAGCAGTACTAAGGGACTAGCGGGTGTTGCCAAAAACATTCAGTACTTC. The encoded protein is CASSTKGLAGVAKNIQYF.

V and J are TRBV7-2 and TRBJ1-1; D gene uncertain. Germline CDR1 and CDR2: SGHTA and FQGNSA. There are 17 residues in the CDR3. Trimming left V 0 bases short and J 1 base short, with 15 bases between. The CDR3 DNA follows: TGTGCCAGCAGCTTAGCTCTGGGAGGGCTGGGGAACACTGAAGCTTTCTTT. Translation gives CASSLALGGLGNTEAFF.

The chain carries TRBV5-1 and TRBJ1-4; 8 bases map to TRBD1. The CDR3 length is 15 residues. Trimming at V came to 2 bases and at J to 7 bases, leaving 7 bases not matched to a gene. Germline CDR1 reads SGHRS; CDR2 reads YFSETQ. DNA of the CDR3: TGCGCCAGCAGCTTAACAGGGGGTAGACCTGAAAAACTGTTTTTT. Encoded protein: CASSLTGGRPEKLFF. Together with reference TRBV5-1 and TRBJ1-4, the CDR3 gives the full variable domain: KAGVTQTPRYLIKTRGQQVTLSCSPISGHRSVSWYQQTPGQGLQFLFEYFSETQRNKGNFPGRFSGRQFSNSRSEMNVSTLELGDSALYLCASSLTGGRPEKLFFGSGTQLSVL.

CDR3 DNA: TGTGCCAGCCTCTACAATGAGCAGTTCTTC. Amino acids: CASLYNEQFF. V and J are TRBV6-4 and TRBJ2-1, with D uncertain. The germline gives CDR1 MRHNA, CDR2 SNTAGT. V lost 8 bases and J 3 bases, leaving 2 bases between the germline ends. The CDR3 covers 10 residues.

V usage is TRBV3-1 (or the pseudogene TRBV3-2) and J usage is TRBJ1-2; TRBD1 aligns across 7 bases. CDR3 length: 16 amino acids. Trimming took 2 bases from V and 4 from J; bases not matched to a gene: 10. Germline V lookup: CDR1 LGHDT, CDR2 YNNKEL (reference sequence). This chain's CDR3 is CASSQNRGADGYGYTF. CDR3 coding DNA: TGTGCCAGCAGCCAAAACAGGGGCGCCGATGGCTATGGCTACACCTTC.

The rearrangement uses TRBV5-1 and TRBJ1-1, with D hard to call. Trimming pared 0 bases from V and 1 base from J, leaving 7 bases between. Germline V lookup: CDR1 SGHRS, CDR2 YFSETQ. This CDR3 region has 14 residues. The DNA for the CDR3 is TGCGCCAGCAGCTTGGATGGCGGGAACACTGAAGCTTTCTTT. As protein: CASSLDGGNTEAFF.

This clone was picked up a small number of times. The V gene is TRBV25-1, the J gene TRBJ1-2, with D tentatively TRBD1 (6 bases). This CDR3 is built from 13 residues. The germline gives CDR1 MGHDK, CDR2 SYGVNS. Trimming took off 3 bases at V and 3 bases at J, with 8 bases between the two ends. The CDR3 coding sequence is TGTGCCAGCAGTGAGGCAGGGGACTATGGCTACACCTTC. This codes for CASSEAGDYGYTF.

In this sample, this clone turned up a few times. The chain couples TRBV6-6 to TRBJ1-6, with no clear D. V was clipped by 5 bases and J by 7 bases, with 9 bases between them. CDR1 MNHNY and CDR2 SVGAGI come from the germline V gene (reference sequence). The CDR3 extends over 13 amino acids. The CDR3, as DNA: TGTGCCAGCAGTCCCCGGGAAAATTCACCCCTCCACTTT. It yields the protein CASSPRENSPLHF.

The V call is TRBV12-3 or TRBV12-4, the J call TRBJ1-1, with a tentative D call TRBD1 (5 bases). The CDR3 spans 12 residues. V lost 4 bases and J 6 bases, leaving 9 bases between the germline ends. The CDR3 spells CASSWGGPEAFF. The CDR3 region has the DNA TGTGCCAGCAGTTGGGGGGGACCTGAAGCTTTCTTT.

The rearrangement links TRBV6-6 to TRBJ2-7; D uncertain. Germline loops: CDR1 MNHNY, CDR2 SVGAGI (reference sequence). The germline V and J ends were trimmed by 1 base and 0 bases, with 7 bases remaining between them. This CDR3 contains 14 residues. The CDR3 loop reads CASSYFRSSYEQYF. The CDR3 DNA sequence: TGTGCCAGCAGTTACTTCCGGTCCTCCTACGAGCAGTACTTC.

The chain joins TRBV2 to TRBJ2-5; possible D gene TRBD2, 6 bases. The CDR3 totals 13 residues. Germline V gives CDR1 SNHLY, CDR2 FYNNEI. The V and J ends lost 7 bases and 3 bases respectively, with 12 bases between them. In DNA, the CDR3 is TGTGCCAGCAAGCGGACTAACAAAGAGACCCAGTACTTC. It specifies CASKRTNKETQYF.

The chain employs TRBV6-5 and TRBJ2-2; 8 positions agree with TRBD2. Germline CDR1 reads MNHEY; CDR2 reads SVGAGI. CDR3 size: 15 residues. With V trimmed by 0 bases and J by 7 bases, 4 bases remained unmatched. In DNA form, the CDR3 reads TGTGCCAGCAGTTACTCGGGACTAGAAATCGGGGAGCTGTTTTTT. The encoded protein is CASSYSGLEIGELFF.

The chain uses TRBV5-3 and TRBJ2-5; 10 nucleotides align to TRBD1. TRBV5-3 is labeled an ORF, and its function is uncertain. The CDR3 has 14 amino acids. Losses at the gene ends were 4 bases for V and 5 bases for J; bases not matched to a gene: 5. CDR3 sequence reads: CARSDDRGLETQYF. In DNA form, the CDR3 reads TGTGCCAGAAGCGATGACAGGGGGCTGGAGACCCAGTACTTC.

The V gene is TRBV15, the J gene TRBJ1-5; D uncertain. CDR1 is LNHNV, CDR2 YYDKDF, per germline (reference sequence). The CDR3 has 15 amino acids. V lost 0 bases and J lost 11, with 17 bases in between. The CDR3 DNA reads TGTGCCACCAGCAGAGATCTTTTGGAGGGAGCGACCCAGCATTTT. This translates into CATSRDLLEGATQHF.

The CDR3 sequence: CASSPLRVNNEQFF. CDR3 DNA sequence: TGTGCCAGCTCACCACTCAGGGTCAACAATGAGCAGTTCTTC. V is TRBV18 and J is TRBJ2-1, with D perhaps TRBD1 (5 bases). Between the trimmed V and J ends, which lost 1 base and 5 bases, there was a span of 9 bases. The CDR3 is 14 residues long. Germline-derived CDR1 and CDR2 are KGHSH and LQKENI.

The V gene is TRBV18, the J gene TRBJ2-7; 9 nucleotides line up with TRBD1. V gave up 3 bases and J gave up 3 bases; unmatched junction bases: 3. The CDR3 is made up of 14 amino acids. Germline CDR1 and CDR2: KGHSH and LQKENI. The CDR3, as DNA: TGTGCCAGCTCACCCCCGGGACAGGGCTACGAGCAGTACTTC. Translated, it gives CASSPPGQGYEQYF.

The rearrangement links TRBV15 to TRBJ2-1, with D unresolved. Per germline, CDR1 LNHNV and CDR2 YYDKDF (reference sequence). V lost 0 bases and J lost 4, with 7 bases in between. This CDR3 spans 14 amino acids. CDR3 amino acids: CATSRDPRYNEQFF. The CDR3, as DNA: TGTGCCACCAGCAGAGATCCCAGGTACAATGAGCAGTTCTTC. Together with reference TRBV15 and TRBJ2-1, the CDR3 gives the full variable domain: DAMVIQNPRYQVTQFGKPVTLSCSQTLNHNVMYWYQQKSSQAPKLLFHYYDKDFNNEADTPDNFQSRRPNTSFCFLDIRSPGLGDTAMYLCATSRDPRYNEQFFGPGTRLTVL.

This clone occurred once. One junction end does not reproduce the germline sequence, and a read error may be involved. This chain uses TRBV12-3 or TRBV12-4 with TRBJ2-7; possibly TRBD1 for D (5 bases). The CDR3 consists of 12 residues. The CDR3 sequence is CVSSRGPGEQYF. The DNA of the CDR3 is TGTGTCAGCAGTAGGGGCCCAGGGGAGCAGTACTTC.

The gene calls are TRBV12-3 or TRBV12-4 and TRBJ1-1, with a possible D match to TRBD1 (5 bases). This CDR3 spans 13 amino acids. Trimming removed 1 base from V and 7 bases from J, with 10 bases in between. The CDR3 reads CASSLGQGLEAFF. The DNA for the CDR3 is TGTGCCAGCAGTTTAGGCCAGGGCCTTGAAGCTTTCTTT.